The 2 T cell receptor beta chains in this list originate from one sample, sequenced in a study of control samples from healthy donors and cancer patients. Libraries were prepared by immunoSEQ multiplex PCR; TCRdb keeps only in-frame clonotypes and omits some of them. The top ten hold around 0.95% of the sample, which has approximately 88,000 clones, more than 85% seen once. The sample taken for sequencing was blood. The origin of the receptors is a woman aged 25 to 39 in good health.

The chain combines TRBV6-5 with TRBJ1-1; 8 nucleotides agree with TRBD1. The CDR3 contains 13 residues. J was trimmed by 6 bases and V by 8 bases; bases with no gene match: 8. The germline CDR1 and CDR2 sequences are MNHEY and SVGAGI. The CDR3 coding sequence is TGTGCCAGCCGCGGAGACAGGGGCCCTGAAGCTTTCTTT. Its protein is CASRGDRGPEAFF.

CDR3 sequence: CASSYGTQYEQYF. The DNA for the CDR3 is TGTGCCAGCAGTTACGGGACCCAATACGAGCAGTACTTC. This chain uses TRBV6-5 with TRBJ2-7; D may be TRBD1 or TRBD2 (5 bases each). Germline-derived CDR1 and CDR2 are MNHEY and SVGAGI. The CDR3 sequence is 13 residues long. The V end was cut by 2 bases, the J end by 4 bases, with 9 bases between.